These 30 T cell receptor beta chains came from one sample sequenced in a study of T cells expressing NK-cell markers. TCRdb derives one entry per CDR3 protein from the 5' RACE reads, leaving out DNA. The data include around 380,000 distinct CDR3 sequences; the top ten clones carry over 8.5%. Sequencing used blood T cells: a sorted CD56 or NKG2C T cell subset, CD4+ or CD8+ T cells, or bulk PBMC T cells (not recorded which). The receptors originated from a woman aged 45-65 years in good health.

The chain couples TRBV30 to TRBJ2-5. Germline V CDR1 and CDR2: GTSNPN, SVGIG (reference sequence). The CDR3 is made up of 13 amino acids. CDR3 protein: CAWSNWDVETQYF.

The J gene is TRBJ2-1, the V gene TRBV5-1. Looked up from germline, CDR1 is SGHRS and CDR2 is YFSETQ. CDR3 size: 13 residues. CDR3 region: CASSLDRVNEQFF. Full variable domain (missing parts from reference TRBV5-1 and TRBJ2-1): KAGVTQTPRYLIKTRGQQVTLSCSPISGHRSVSWYQQTPGQGLQFLFEYFSETQRNKGNFPGRFSGRQFSNSRSEMNVSTLELGDSALYLCASSLDRVNEQFFGPGTRLTVL.

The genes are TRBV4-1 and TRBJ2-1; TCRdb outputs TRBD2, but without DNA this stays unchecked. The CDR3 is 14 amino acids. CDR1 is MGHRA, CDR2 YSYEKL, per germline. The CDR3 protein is CASSQKRESYEQFF.

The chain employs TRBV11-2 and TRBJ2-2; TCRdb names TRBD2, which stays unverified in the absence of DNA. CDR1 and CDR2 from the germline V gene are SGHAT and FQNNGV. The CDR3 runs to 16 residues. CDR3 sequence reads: CASSLGRGSGTGELFF. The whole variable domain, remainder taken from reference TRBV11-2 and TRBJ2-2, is EAGVAQSPRYKIIEKRQSVAFWCNPISGHATLYWYQQILGQGPKLLIQFQNNGVVDDSQLPKDRFSAERLKGVDSTLKIQPAKLEDSAVYLCASSLGRGSGTGELFFGEGSRLTVL.

The CDR3 spells CSARTPVNTEAFF. The chain recombines TRBV20-1 with TRBJ1-1; TCRdb's D call, TRBD1, is unchecked because there is no DNA. The CDR3 has 13 residues. The V gene's germline CDR1 is DFQATT and CDR2 SNEGSKA (reference sequence).

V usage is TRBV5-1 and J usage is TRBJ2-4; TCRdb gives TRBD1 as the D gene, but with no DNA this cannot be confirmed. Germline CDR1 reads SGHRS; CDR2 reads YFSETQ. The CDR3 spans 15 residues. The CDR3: CASSLTGAGENIQYF.

CDR3 sequence reads: CSVGVSTDTQYF. This chain links TRBV29-1 with TRBJ2-3. The CDR3 contains 12 residues. Looked up from germline, CDR1 is SQVTM and CDR2 is ANQGSEA.

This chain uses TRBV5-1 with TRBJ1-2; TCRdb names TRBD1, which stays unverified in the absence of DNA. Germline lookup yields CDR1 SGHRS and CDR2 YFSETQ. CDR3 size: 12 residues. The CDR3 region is CASSKDRADYTF.

The CDR3 loop is CASSQTGTGILHEQYF. This chain links TRBV5-1 with TRBJ2-7; the D call from TCRdb, TRBD1, cannot be confirmed without DNA. Germline V CDR1 and CDR2: SGHRS, YFSETQ. This CDR3 comprises 16 residues.

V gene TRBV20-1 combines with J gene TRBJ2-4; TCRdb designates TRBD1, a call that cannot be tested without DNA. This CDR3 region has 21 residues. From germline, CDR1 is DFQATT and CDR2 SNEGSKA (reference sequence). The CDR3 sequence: CSARDKGATGWGLLAKNIQYF.

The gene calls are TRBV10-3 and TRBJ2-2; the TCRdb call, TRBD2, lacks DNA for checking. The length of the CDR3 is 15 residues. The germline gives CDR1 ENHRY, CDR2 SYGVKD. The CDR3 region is CAISDTSTNTGELFF.

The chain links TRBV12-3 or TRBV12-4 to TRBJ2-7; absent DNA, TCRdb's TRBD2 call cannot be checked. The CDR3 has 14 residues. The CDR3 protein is CASSFRLRDVEQYF.

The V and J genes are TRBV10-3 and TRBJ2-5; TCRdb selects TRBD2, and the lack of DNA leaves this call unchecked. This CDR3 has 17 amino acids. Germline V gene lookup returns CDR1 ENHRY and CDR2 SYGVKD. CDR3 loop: CAISEGTSGSGQETQYF.

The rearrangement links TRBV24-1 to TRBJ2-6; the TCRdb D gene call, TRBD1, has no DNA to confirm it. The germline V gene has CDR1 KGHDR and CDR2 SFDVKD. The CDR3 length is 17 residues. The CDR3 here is CATSDGTGGVGANVLTF.

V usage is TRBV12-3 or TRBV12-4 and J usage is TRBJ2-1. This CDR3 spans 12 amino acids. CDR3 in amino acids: CASSLEGREQFF.

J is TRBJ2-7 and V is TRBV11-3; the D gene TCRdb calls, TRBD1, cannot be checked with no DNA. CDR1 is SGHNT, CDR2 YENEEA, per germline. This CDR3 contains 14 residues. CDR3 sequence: CASSPIRGHYEQYF.

CDR3 sequence reads: CASSPKRYTDTQYF. The V gene is TRBV7-8, the J gene TRBJ2-3; the TCRdb D gene call, TRBD2, has no DNA to confirm it. The CDR3 runs to 14 residues. The germline V gene encodes CDR1 SGHVS and CDR2 FQNEAQ.

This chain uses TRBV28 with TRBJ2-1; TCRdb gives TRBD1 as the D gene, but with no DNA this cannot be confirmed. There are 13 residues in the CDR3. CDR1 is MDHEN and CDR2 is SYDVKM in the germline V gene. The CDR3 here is CASSLGERNEQFF.

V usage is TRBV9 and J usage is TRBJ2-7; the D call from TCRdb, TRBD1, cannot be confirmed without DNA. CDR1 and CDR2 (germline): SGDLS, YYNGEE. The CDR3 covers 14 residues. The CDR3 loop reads CASSGAGQSYEQYF.

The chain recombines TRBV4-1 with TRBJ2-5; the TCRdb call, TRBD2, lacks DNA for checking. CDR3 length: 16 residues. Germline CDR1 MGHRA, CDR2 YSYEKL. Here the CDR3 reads CASSQALAGDEETQYF.

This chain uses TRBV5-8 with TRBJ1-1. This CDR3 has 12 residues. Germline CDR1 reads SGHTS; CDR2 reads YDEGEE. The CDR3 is CASKLLNTEAFF.

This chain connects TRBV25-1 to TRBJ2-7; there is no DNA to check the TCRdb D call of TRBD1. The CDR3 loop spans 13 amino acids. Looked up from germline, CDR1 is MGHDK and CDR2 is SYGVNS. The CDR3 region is CASRETGTYEQYF.

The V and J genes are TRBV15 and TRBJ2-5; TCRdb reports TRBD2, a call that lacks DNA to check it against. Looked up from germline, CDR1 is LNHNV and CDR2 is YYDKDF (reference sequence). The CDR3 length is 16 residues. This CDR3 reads CATSRDRPVSGETQYF.

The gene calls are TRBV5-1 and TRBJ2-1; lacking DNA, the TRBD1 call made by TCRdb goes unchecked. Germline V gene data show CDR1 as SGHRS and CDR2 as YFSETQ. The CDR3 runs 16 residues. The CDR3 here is CASSGGTGVFYNEQFF. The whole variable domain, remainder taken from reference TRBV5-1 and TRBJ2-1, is KAGVTQTPRYLIKTRGQQVTLSCSPISGHRSVSWYQQTPGQGLQFLFEYFSETQRNKGNFPGRFSGRQFSNSRSEMNVSTLELGDSALYLCASSGGTGVFYNEQFFGPGTRLTVL.

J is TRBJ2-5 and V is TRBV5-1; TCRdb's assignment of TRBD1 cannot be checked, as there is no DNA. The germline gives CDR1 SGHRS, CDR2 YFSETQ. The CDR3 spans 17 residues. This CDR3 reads CASSLGGQAGPQETQYF.

CDR3: CATSEGVGTGELFF. V gene TRBV15 combines with J gene TRBJ2-2. The CDR3 is made up of 14 amino acids. Germline V lookup: CDR1 LNHNV, CDR2 YYDKDF (reference sequence). Full variable domain (remainder filled in from reference TRBV15 and TRBJ2-2): DAMVIQNPRYQVTQFGKPVTLSCSQTLNHNVMYWYQQKSSQAPKLLFHYYDKDFNNEADTPDNFQSRRPNTSFCFLDIRSPGLGDTAMYLCATSEGVGTGELFFGEGSRLTVL.

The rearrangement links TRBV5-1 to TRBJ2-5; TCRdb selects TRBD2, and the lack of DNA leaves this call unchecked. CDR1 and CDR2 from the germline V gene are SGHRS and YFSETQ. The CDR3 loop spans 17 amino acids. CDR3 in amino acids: CASSYGTSGPKQETQYF. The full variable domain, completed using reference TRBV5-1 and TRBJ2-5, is KAGVTQTPRYLIKTRGQQVTLSCSPISGHRSVSWYQQTPGQGLQFLFEYFSETQRNKGNFPGRFSGRQFSNSRSEMNVSTLELGDSALYLCASSYGTSGPKQETQYFGPGTRLLVL.

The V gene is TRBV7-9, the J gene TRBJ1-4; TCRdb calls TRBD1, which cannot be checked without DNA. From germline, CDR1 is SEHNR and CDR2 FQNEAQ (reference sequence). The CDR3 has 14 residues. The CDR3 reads CASSSQGFGEKLFF.

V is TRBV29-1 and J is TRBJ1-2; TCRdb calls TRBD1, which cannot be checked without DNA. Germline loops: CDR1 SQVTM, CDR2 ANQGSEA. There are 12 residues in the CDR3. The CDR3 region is CSERDRVYGYTF.

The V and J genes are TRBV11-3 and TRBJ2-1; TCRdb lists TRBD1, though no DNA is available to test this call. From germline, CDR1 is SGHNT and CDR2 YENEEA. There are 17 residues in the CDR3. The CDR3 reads CASSFGWGESSYNEQFF.